Listed below are T cell receptor beta chains from one sample, sequenced in a study of control samples from healthy donors and cancer patients. Profiled with immunoSEQ multiplex PCR; TCRdb holds only in-frame clones, not every one. Of about 70,000 clones detected, around 87% appear once; the ten largest clones hold about 2.2%. Source material: PBMCs. The receptors were gathered from a woman between 50 and 59 years old with head and neck cancer. Each CDR3 is given with its conserved first and last residue.

V gene: TRBV6-4; J gene: TRBJ2-3; CDR3 protein: CASSDRRGDTQYF
V gene: TRBV7-9; J gene: TRBJ1-1; CDR3 protein: CASSLGGAGPGTEAFF
V gene: TRBV6-5; J gene: TRBJ1-2; CDR3 protein: CASSYLGTAFTYGYTF
V gene: TRBV18; J gene: TRBJ2-7; CDR3 protein: CASSPLGQAYEQYF
V gene: TRBV5-3; J gene: TRBJ2-1; CDR3 protein: CARSLSPGENNEQFF
V gene: TRBV12-3/TRBV12-4; J gene: TRBJ1-1; CDR3 protein: CASSRNTEAFF
V gene: TRBV9; J gene: TRBJ2-1; CDR3 protein: CASSAGGRDRNSEQFF
V gene: TRBV15; J gene: TRBJ2-2; CDR3 protein: CATSREGGGGELFF
V gene: TRBV7-8; J gene: TRBJ1-5; CDR3 protein: CASSSLTGSNQPQHF
V gene: TRBV7-3; J gene: TRBJ1-6; CDR3 protein: CASSSKSIQALHF
V gene: TRBV5-4; J gene: TRBJ2-2; CDR3 protein: CASSLIGLNTGELFF
V gene: TRBV30; J gene: TRBJ1-2; CDR3 protein: CAFTGSGQGTYGYTF
V gene: TRBV30; J gene: TRBJ2-3; CDR3 protein: CASIGLKPDTQYF
V gene: TRBV20-1; J gene: TRBJ2-3; CDR3 protein: CSASRGDTQYF
V gene: TRBV19; J gene: TRBJ1-5; CDR3 protein: CASRRDRGVGPQHF
V gene: TRBV7-3; J gene: TRBJ2-1; CDR3 protein: CASSLGGHNEQFF
V gene: TRBV9; J gene: TRBJ2-2; CDR3 protein: CASSVGGQSNTGELFF
V gene: TRBV5-1; J gene: TRBJ2-1; CDR3 protein: CASSLRVQAPNEQFF
V gene: TRBV9; J gene: TRBJ1-1; CDR3 protein: CASSVGAGQAFF
V gene: TRBV9; J gene: TRBJ2-1; CDR3 protein: CASSVASGGVGEQFF
V gene: TRBV3-1/TRBV3-2; J gene: TRBJ2-1; CDR3 protein: CASSQNPGQAYNEQFF
V gene: TRBV7-2; J gene: TRBJ2-7; CDR3 protein: CASSLVGIGGSSYEQYF
V gene: TRBV9; J gene: TRBJ1-2; CDR3 protein: CASSASTGVEGYTF
V gene: TRBV5-1; J gene: TRBJ1-6; CDR3 protein: CASSLKGGARHNSPLHF
V gene: TRBV7-3; J gene: TRBJ2-5; CDR3 protein: CASSPGTRGETQYF
V gene: TRBV3-1/TRBV3-2; J gene: TRBJ2-2; CDR3 protein: CASSQGLKTGELFF
V gene: TRBV5-6; J gene: TRBJ2-3; CDR3 protein: CASSAVLAGGIDTQYF
V gene: TRBV5-1; J gene: TRBJ2-2; CDR3 protein: CASSWGNTGELFF
V gene: TRBV10-2; J gene: TRBJ2-3; CDR3 protein: CASSSPDRVSTDTQYF
V gene: TRBV19; J gene: TRBJ2-1; CDR3 protein: CASSTLLGAEQFF
V gene: TRBV28; J gene: TRBJ1-2; CDR3 protein: CASEGAFNYGYTF
V gene: TRBV6-2/TRBV6-3; J gene: TRBJ1-2; CDR3 protein: CASSYSYPETNYGYTF
V gene: TRBV19; J gene: TRBJ1-6; CDR3 protein: CASSTRTANYNSPLHF
V gene: TRBV18; J gene: TRBJ1-2; CDR3 protein: CASSPQTGYGYTF
V gene: TRBV7-9; J gene: TRBJ2-7; CDR3 protein: CASSPHHEQYF
V gene: TRBV7-9; J gene: TRBJ2-1; CDR3 protein: CASSLAGGTYNEQFF
V gene: TRBV9; J gene: TRBJ2-5; CDR3 protein: CASSAIPDGVQETQYF
V gene: TRBV30; J gene: TRBJ1-2; CDR3 protein: CAWSFPGFNYGYTF
V gene: TRBV3-1/TRBV3-2; J gene: TRBJ2-5; CDR3 protein: CASSHRTGQETQYF
V gene: TRBV30; J gene: TRBJ1-2; CDR3 protein: CAWETLQGPADNYGYTF
V gene: TRBV4-1; J gene: TRBJ2-6; CDR3 protein: CASSQFWTDGANVLTF
V gene: TRBV2; J gene: TRBJ1-1; CDR3 protein: CASRKTGNTEAFF
V gene: TRBV30; J gene: TRBJ2-7; CDR3 protein: CAWSGGLAGDEQYF
V gene: TRBV5-1; J gene: TRBJ1-5; CDR3 protein: CASSPEGGGGNQPQHF
V gene: TRBV7-3; J gene: TRBJ2-1; CDR3 protein: CASSLGLATYNEQFF
V gene: TRBV5-1; J gene: TRBJ1-3; CDR3 protein: CASSSDQTSRNTIYF
V gene: TRBV5-1; J gene: TRBJ2-3; CDR3 protein: CASSFARADTQYF
V gene: TRBV18; J gene: TRBJ2-7; CDR3 protein: CASSPLAGVSSYEQYF
V gene: TRBV7-9; J gene: TRBJ2-5; CDR3 protein: CASSLEVGLETQYF
V gene: TRBV15; J gene: TRBJ2-4; CDR3 protein: CATSAGDQNIQYF
V gene: TRBV12-3/TRBV12-4; J gene: TRBJ2-3; CDR3 protein: CASKGGFRDTQYF
V gene: TRBV19; J gene: TRBJ2-2; CDR3 protein: CASEWRGGTGELFF
V gene: TRBV5-1; J gene: TRBJ2-2; CDR3 protein: CASSLERVPGELFF
V gene: TRBV6-5; J gene: TRBJ2-1; CDR3 protein: CASRSSGGAVEQFF